These 30 T cell receptor beta chains share one sample of origin, sequenced in a study of blood T cell repertoires in COVID-19. TCRdb's table, derived via immunoSEQ multiplex PCR, lists solely in-frame clones and lacks some. The sample has about 250,000 clones; 70% to 90% are singletons. Input material: PBMCs or T cells enriched from blood (not recorded which). These receptors were taken from a woman aged 25-40 years who had recovered from COVID-19.

The gene calls are TRBV18 and TRBJ1-1, with D possibly TRBD1 on 6 matching bases. The germline V gene encodes CDR1 KGHSH and CDR2 LQKENI. Between the trimmed V and J ends, which lost 5 bases and 4 bases, there was a span of 17 bases. The CDR3 consists of 15 residues. Written as DNA, the CDR3 is TGTGCCAGCTCAGACATGGTACAGGGCACCACTGAAGCTTTCTTT. Its protein product is CASSDMVQGTTEAFF.

The V gene is TRBV2, the J gene TRBJ1-4, with 7 bases fitting TRBD1. This CDR3 is 15 amino acids long. V shed 6 bases, J shed 4 bases, and the junction held 8 bases outside the gene matches. Germline assignment: CDR1 SNHLY and CDR2 FYNNEI. The CDR3 bases are TGTGCCAGCAGAAACAGGGGACTTGATAATGAAAAACTGTTTTTT. Translated, it gives CASRNRGLDNEKLFF. Full variable domain (outside the CDR3, taken from reference TRBV2 and TRBJ1-4): EPEVTQTPSHQVTQMGQEVILRCVPISNHLYFYWYRQILGQKVEFLVSFYNNEISEKSEIFDDQFSVERPDGSNFTLKIRSTKLEDSAMYFCASRNRGLDNEKLFFGSGTQLSVL.

This clone was observed a handful of times. The rearrangement joins TRBV30 to TRBJ1-1; possibly TRBD1 for D (5 bases). The CDR3 is 13 amino acids. Germline-derived CDR1 and CDR2 are GTSNPN and SVGIG (reference sequence). The V and J ends lost 2 bases and 5 bases respectively, with 12 bases between them. The CDR3 loop is CAWSRQQGTEAFF. In DNA, the CDR3 is TGTGCCTGGAGTAGGCAGCAGGGAACTGAAGCTTTCTTT.

The rearrangement joins TRBV6-5 to TRBJ2-2, with 7 bases lining up with TRBD1. After removal of 10 bases from V and 3 bases from J, the junction contained 8 bases not matched to a gene. There are 14 residues in the CDR3. The germline CDR1 and CDR2 sequences are MNHEY and SVGAGI. The DNA for the CDR3 is TGTGCCACTATGCCGGGACAGTACACCGGGGAGCTGTTTTTT. Protein product: CATMPGQYTGELFF.

The V and J genes are TRBV2 and TRBJ2-4; weak D call: TRBD2 (6 bases). Germline V gene lookup returns CDR1 SNHLY and CDR2 FYNNEI. This CDR3 contains 15 residues. V shed 6 bases and J shed 1 base, with 13 bases lying between them. The chain's CDR3 is CASRGDRGAKNIQYF. The CDR3 region has the DNA TGTGCCAGCAGGGGGGACCGGGGGGCCAAAAACATTCAGTACTTC.

The chain carries TRBV11-2 and TRBJ1-2, with D perhaps matching TRBD1 (6 bases). The germline V gene encodes CDR1 SGHAT and CDR2 FQNNGV. The germline V and J ends were trimmed by 0 bases and 2 bases, with 16 bases remaining between them. The length of the CDR3 is 17 residues. CDR3: CASSLDMGGARNYGYTF. The CDR3 bases are TGTGCCAGCAGCTTAGATATGGGGGGGGCGAGAAACTATGGCTACACCTTC.

Here the CDR3 DNA reads TGTGCCAGCAGTTTAATTTTCCGGGATCCAAACTATGGCTACACCTTC. Amino acids: CASSLIFRDPNYGYTF. V is TRBV28 and J is TRBJ1-2; D gene unclear. Looked up from germline, CDR1 is MDHEN and CDR2 is SYDVKM. This CDR3 contains 16 residues. The V end was cut by 2 bases, the J end by 2 bases, with 15 bases between.

The gene calls are TRBV10-3 and TRBJ1-2; the D is unclear. Per the germline V gene, CDR1 is ENHRY and CDR2 is SYGVKD. The CDR3 spans 13 residues. V lost 0 bases, J lost 8 bases, and 10 bases lay in between. In DNA, the CDR3 is TGTGCCATCAGTGAGTCGGTAGAATACGGCTACACCTTC. It encodes CAISESVEYGYTF.

The chain carries TRBV6-5 and TRBJ1-1, with D perhaps TRBD1 (5 bases). Trimming took 6 bases from V and 6 from J, leaving 14 bases between them. The CDR3 has 13 amino acids. Germline V lookup: CDR1 MNHEY, CDR2 SVGAGI. CDR3 in amino acids: CASRGEVFAEAFF. The CDR3 DNA reads as TGTGCCAGCAGGGGGGAGGTTTTCGCTGAAGCTTTCTTT.

V is TRBV6-5 and J is TRBJ2-2; tentative D call: TRBD1 (5 bases). V was cut by 2 bases and J by 4 bases, with 11 bases left in between. CDR3 length equals 15 residues. Germline loops: CDR1 MNHEY, CDR2 SVGAGI. Here the CDR3 DNA reads TGTGCCAGCAGTTACGAACAGGTGCCCACCGGGGAGCTGTTTTTT. As protein: CASSYEQVPTGELFF.

This chain joins TRBV5-1 and TRBJ1-2; 11 bases line up with TRBD1. Trimming at V came to 0 bases and at J to 4 bases, leaving 8 bases not matched to a gene. Germline V gene sequence: CDR1 SGHRS, CDR2 YFSETQ. This CDR3 region has 17 residues. The CDR3 DNA sequence: TGCGCCAGCAGCTTGGCCCCCGGGACAGGGGGAACCTATGGCTACACCTTC. Amino acids: CASSLAPGTGGTYGYTF.

The J gene is TRBJ1-6, the V gene TRBV30; D is undetermined. V lost 1 base to trimming and J lost 7 bases, with 17 bases between them. The germline CDR1 and CDR2 sequences are GTSNPN and SVGIG (reference sequence). This CDR3 is 16 amino acids long. The CDR3 reads CAWSGPATAGNSPLHF. In DNA, the CDR3 is TGTGCCTGGAGTGGTCCTGCGACGGCGGGAAATTCACCCCTCCACTTT.

The rearrangement uses TRBV29-1 and TRBJ1-1; D is undetermined. Trimming removed 6 bases at V and 4 bases at J, with 9 bases between. Germline V gives CDR1 SQVTM, CDR2 ANQGSEA. CDR3 length: 11 amino acids. The CDR3 DNA sequence: TGCAGCGTCCGAGCTACCACTGAAGCTTTCTTT. Residues: CSVRATTEAFF.

Only one count was recorded for this clone. The chain carries TRBV4-1 and TRBJ2-1; D not resolved. Trimming pared 0 bases from V and 10 bases from J, leaving 13 bases between. In germline, CDR1 is MGHRA, CDR2 YSYEKL. The CDR3 length is 14 residues. The CDR3 region has the DNA TGCGCCAGCAGCCAAGATTTGGCGGCTGGGGAGCAGTTCTTC. Translation: CASSQDLAAGEQFF.

The V and J genes are TRBV27 and TRBJ2-1, with D possibly being TRBD1 (5 bases). The V gene lost 7 bases and the J gene lost 3 bases, with 13 bases spanning the gap. The CDR3 loop spans 14 amino acids. The germline CDR1 and CDR2 sequences are MNHEY and SMNVEV (reference sequence). CDR3 sequence: CASKVEQGYNEQFF. The CDR3 coding sequence is TGTGCCAGCAAAGTCGAGCAGGGCTACAATGAGCAGTTCTTC.

The J gene is TRBJ2-7, the V gene TRBV2, with TRBD1 matching over 7 bases. Germline assignment: CDR1 SNHLY and CDR2 FYNNEI. The CDR3 consists of 13 residues. The V segment lost 6 bases and the J segment 2 bases; nucleotides outside the gene matches: 4. The CDR3 sequence is CASSRDRAYEQYF. DNA for the CDR3: TGTGCCAGCAGCAGGGACAGAGCCTACGAGCAGTACTTC.

The V and J genes are TRBV11-2 and TRBJ1-6; 7 bases match TRBD1. Germline CDR1 reads SGHAT; CDR2 reads FQNNGV. J gave up 0 bases and V 8 bases, and 10 bases lay outside the gene matches. The CDR3 extends over 17 amino acids. DNA for the CDR3: TGTGCCAGCGCCGACCTCCGGGACAGCTCCTATAATTCACCCCTCCACTTT. This translates into CASADLRDSSYNSPLHF. The full variable domain, its missing parts supplied by reference TRBV11-2 and TRBJ1-6, is EAGVAQSPRYKIIEKRQSVAFWCNPISGHATLYWYQQILGQGPKLLIQFQNNGVVDDSQLPKDRFSAERLKGVDSTLKIQPAKLEDSAVYLCASADLRDSSYNSPLHFGNGTRLTVT.

J is TRBJ1-2 and V is TRBV7-2; tentatively, D is TRBD1 (5 bases). The germline gives CDR1 SGHTA, CDR2 FQGNSA. The CDR3 is 14 residues long. V shed 4 bases and J shed 4 bases, with 13 bases lying between them. The CDR3: CASSSRQTSYGYTF. The CDR3 DNA is TGTGCCAGCAGCTCCCGACAGACCTCCTATGGCTACACCTTC.

J is TRBJ1-1 and V is TRBV5-8; the D gene is possibly TRBD1 (6 bases). This CDR3 is 16 amino acids long. V lost 3 bases and J lost 1, with 16 bases in between. CDR1 and CDR2 from the germline V gene are SGHTS and YDEGEE. CDR3 residues: CASSSQSSTGNTEAFF. The CDR3 DNA reads as TGTGCCAGCAGCTCTCAAAGTTCGACAGGGAACACTGAAGCTTTCTTT.

CDR3 DNA sequence: TGTGCCAGCAGTACCTCACCACGGGGAGGAGCGGGTCTTGGTAACTATGGCTACACCTTC. This translates into CASSTSPRGGAGLGNYGYTF. The V and J genes are TRBV27 and TRBJ1-2; D remains ambiguous. With 5 bases removed from V and 1 base from J, the gap between germline ends came to 29 bases. The CDR3 has 20 amino acids. Looked up from germline, CDR1 is MNHEY and CDR2 is SMNVEV (reference sequence).

This clone was counted once. The chain couples TRBV6-5 to TRBJ2-7, with D possibly matching TRBD2 (5 bases). CDR3 length equals 14 residues. Trimming left V 7 bases short and J 1 base short, with 14 bases between. Germline CDR1 reads MNHEY; CDR2 reads SVGAGI. Written as DNA, the CDR3 is TGTGCCAGCACGAGGGCACTCGGATCCTACGAGCAGTACTTC. Its translation is CASTRALGSYEQYF.

The chain is built from TRBV28 and TRBJ2-5, with D maybe TRBD1 (5 bases). The CDR3 length is 14 residues. Trimming left V 7 bases short and J 1 base short, with 13 bases between. Germline V lookup: CDR1 MDHEN, CDR2 SYDVKM. CDR3 DNA: TGTGCCAGCACTAAGACAGCCTTCCAAGAGACCCAGTACTTC. Encoded protein: CASTKTAFQETQYF. Full variable domain (outside the CDR3, taken from reference TRBV28 and TRBJ2-5): DVKVTQSSRYLVKRTGEKVFLECVQDMDHENMFWYRQDPGLGLRLIYFSYDVKMKEKGDIPEGYSVSREKKERFSLILESASTNQTSMYLCASTKTAFQETQYFGPGTRLLVL.

The V call is TRBV27, the J call TRBJ2-7; 8 bases agree with TRBD1. Germline V lookup: CDR1 MNHEY, CDR2 SMNVEV (reference sequence). V lost 5 bases, J lost 0 bases, and 3 bases stayed unmatched. The CDR3 extends over 14 amino acids. The CDR3 nucleotides read TGTGCCAGCAGTCACAGGGGGAACTCCTACGAGCAGTACTTC. Translated, it gives CASSHRGNSYEQYF.

CDR3 bases: TGTGCCAGCAGCGTAGGGGTAGGCGGGGACATTCAGTACTTC. Translation: CASSVGVGGDIQYF. This chain connects TRBV5-8 to TRBJ2-4, with D tentatively TRBD2 (6 bases). The CDR3 totals 14 residues. Germline CDR1 SGHTS, CDR2 YDEGEE. The V gene lost 4 bases and the J gene lost 8 bases, with 16 bases spanning the gap. Full variable domain (remainder filled in from reference TRBV5-8 and TRBJ2-4): EAGVTQSPTHLIKTRGQQATLRCSPISGHTSVYWYQQALGLGLQFLLWYDEGEERNRGNFPPRFSGRQFPNYSSELNVNALELEDSALYLCASSVGVGGDIQYFGAGTRLSVL.

V usage is TRBV6-5 and J usage is TRBJ2-1; 7 bases are shared with TRBD1. The germline CDR1 and CDR2 sequences are MNHEY and SVGAGI. This CDR3 has 14 amino acids. The trim removed 1 base at V and 7 bases at J, leaving 4 bases unmatched. CDR3 loop: CASSYFDRENEQFF. The CDR3 DNA reads TGTGCCAGCAGTTACTTTGACAGGGAGAATGAGCAGTTCTTC.

Here the CDR3 reads CAWSVRGGTEAFF. The CDR3 DNA follows: TGTGCCTGGAGTGTAAGGGGAGGAACTGAAGCTTTCTTT. The gene calls are TRBV30 and TRBJ1-1; a possible D gene is TRBD1 (5 bases). The CDR3 length is 13 residues. V gave up 0 bases and J gave up 5 bases, with 10 bases separating them. The V gene's germline CDR1 is GTSNPN and CDR2 SVGIG (reference sequence).

This chain links TRBV28 with TRBJ2-1, with no clear D. Germline assignment: CDR1 MDHEN and CDR2 SYDVKM. The CDR3 consists of 12 residues. Between the trimmed V and J ends, which lost 3 bases and 8 bases, there was a span of 8 bases. The DNA of the CDR3 is TGTGCCAGCAGTTTTGGCGCGGATGAGCAGTTCTTC. Translation gives CASSFGADEQFF.

V gene TRBV6-5 combines with J gene TRBJ2-1, with 9 bases identical to TRBD1. Per germline, CDR1 MNHEY and CDR2 SVGAGI. V lost 7 bases and J lost 2; bases outside the gene matches: 6. This CDR3 comprises 15 residues. In DNA form, the CDR3 reads TGTGCCAGCAACCTGGACAGGGGCCCCTACAATGAGCAGTTCTTC. Amino acid sequence: CASNLDRGPYNEQFF.

In its sample, this clone was seen a few times. This rearrangement joins TRBV5-5 to TRBJ1-1; weak D call: TRBD1 (5 bases). The CDR3 covers 13 residues. V lost 7 bases and J lost 2, with 12 bases in between. Per germline, CDR1 SGHKS and CDR2 YYEKEE (reference sequence). The CDR3 DNA reads TGTGCCAGCGTTCGGGGGACCAACACTGAAGCTTTCTTT. The encoded protein is CASVRGTNTEAFF.

The chain is built from TRBV21-1 and TRBJ2-2; the D call of TRBD1 is as the table states it, not checked on the DNA. TRBV21-1 is labeled a pseudogene. CDR3 length: 16 amino acids. CDR3 protein: CASSKAPRQGCRGAVF. In nucleotides, the CDR3 is TGTGCCAGCAGCAAAGCCCCCAGACAGGGGTGCCGGGGAGCTGTTTTT.